The clone carrying this TCR beta chain turned up a few times. Its specificity is not known. CDR3 length: 13 amino acids. Trimming left V 3 bases short and J 6 bases short, with 12 bases between. Germline CDR1 is MNHNS and CDR2 is SASEGT. This record belongs to a study of shared clonotypes between healthy human individuals. Study at large: Used for every donor were three CD4 naive, three CD4 memory, two CD8 naive and one CD8 memory plate.

Some clones are missing from TCRdb's copy, which holds only in-frame ones; the method was immunoSEQ multiplex PCR. The sample consists of about 2.2 million clones, roughly 91% of them appearing once. CD45RO negativity and positive selection for CCR7 defined naive CD8 cells, a population that excluded terminally differentiated effector memory CD45RA+ cells. The study's findings and limits: Larger richness was generally estimated for naive than memory subsets.

Specimen: naive CD8+ T cells from PBMCs. This rearrangement joins TRBV6-1 to TRBJ2-7; D remains unclear. The source is a man aged 18 to 29 in good health. Some clones in this sample may be carry-over from other donors' samples. DNA for the CDR3: TGTGCCAGCAGTGATACAGCCATGGCCGAGCAGTACTTC. Its protein product is CASSDTAMAEQYF.